This TCR beta chain was documented in a study of T-cell memory formation after mild COVID-19. At the level of the study: TCR clustering was largely donor specific. Study-wide findings and caveats: Clonal second-wave expansions that peaked on day 37 had unconfirmed SARS-CoV-2 specificity.

This CDR3 is 16 amino acids long. V lost 4 bases and J lost 5; bases outside the gene matches: 7. Germline CDR1 is SGHAT and CDR2 is FQNNGV. TCRdb independently ran MiXCR on the 5' RACE reads; one entry per CDR3 protein. The sample lists roughly 110,000 distinct CDR3 sequences, 9.5% to 15% seen once, with around 25% in the top ten. This clonotype came up many times. Its antigen remains unidentified. The V and J genes are TRBV11-2 and TRBJ2-5, with 13 bases that match TRBD2. Sequencing was performed on PBMCs or a T cell subset sorted from them (not recorded which). This TCR derives from an adult woman who had mild COVID-19 (a few samples of this study predate the infection). Cell type and time point are not known. CDR3 coding DNA: TGTGCCAGCAGCTACAGACTAGCGGGGGGTCCCGAGACCCAGTACTTC. Protein: CASSYRLAGGPETQYF.